This T cell receptor (beta chain) emerged from a study of cytomegalovirus exposure and HLA in healthy donors. Vbeta (60) and Jbeta (13) primers were used in the PCR. TCRdb's table, derived via immunoSEQ multiplex PCR, lists solely in-frame clones and lacks some. Of some 200,000 clones in the sample, roughly 80% are singletons; the top ten hold under 0.85%. Trimming removed 5 bases from V and 2 bases from J; junction bases left unmatched: 6. The CDR3 consists of 14 residues. Germline V gene sequence: CDR1 SGHRS, CDR2 YFSETQ. The sample consisted of PBMCs. The chain uses TRBV5-1 and TRBJ2-7; 8 positions match TRBD1. This TCR came from a boy younger than 18 in good health and CMV-seronegative. CDR3 region: CASRFATGAYEQYF. The DNA for the CDR3 is TGCGCCAGCAGGTTTGCGACAGGGGCCTACGAGCAGTACTTC.